This TCR beta chain originates from a study of blood T cell repertoires in COVID-19. In the study overall: Acute-phase and convalescent COVID-19 samples originated in the United States, Italy and Spain. Sources were T cells, B-cell-depleted T cells, or PBMCs; the material itself was cDNA or gDNA.

Authors' analysis steps: Estimated nucleated cell counts came from reference gene primer amplification. Here immunoSEQ multiplex PCR was the method, and the copy in TCRdb shows in-frame clones only, minus some. V and J calls and clone size are as listed in that table; D and trimming were resolved from the DNA. The sample shows fewer than 300,000 clones, approximately 91% of them seen only once. The CDR3 extends over 18 amino acids. CDR1 is SNHLY and CDR2 is FYNNEI in the germline V gene. V shed 3 bases, J shed 4 bases, and the junction held 7 bases outside the gene matches. The chain uses TRBV2 and TRBJ2-2; 14 bases map to TRBD2. The sequence was collected from a woman aged 25 to 45 with COVID-19, enrolled during active disease. Source material: peripheral blood. The CDR3 coding sequence is TGTGCCAGCAGTGACCCGGGACTAGCGGGAGCGGTCACCGGGGAGCTGTTTTTT. The encoded protein is CASSDPGLAGAVTGELFF.